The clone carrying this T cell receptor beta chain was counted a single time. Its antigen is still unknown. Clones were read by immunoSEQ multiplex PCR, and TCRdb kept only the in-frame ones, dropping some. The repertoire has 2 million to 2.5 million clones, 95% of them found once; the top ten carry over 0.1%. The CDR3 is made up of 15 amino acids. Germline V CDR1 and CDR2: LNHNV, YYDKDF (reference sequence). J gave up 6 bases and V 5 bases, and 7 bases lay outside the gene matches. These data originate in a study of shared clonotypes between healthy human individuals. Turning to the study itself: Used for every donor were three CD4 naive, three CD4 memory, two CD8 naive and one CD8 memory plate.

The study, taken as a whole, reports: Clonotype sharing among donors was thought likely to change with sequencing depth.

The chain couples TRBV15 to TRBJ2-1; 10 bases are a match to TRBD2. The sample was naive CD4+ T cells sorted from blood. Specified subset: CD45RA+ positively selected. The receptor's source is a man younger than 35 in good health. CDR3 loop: CATSSGTSAFNEQFF. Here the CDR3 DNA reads TGTGCCACCAGCTCTGGGACTAGCGCCTTCAATGAGCAGTTCTTC.